This T cell receptor beta chain was identified in a study of cytomegalovirus exposure and HLA in healthy donors. This CDR3 comprises 15 residues. The V gene end was trimmed by 8 bases and the J gene end by 1 base; junction bases not matched to a gene: 8. In germline, CDR1 is LNHNV, CDR2 YYDKDF (reference sequence). Notes on the study in general: Evidence from a later analysis indicated that most CMV-associated TCR beta chains looked HLA-restricted.

Concerning this clone itself: Its specificity is not known.

PCR used 60 Vbeta primers and 13 Jbeta primers. This table comes from immunoSEQ multiplex PCR, and its TCRdb copy is limited to in-frame clones, with some not included. Among tens of thousands of clones listed, approximately 82% were seen once. The sequence derives from a man aged 35 to 55 in good health and CMV-seronegative. Sample: PBMCs. The chain carries TRBV15 and TRBJ1-5, with 7 bases fitting TRBD1. This CDR3 is CATRRGDSSNQPQHF. The CDR3 bases are TGTGCCACCCGACGAGGGGACAGCAGCAATCAGCCCCAGCATTTT. The full variable domain, rest sourced from reference TRBV15 and TRBJ1-5, is DAMVIQNPRYQVTQFGKPVTLSCSQTLNHNVMYWYQQKSSQAPKLLFHYYDKDFNNEADTPDNFQSRRPNTSFCFLDIRSPGLGDTAMYLCATRRGDSSNQPQHFGDGTRLSIL.